The 4 T cell receptor beta chains listed next were all sequenced from one sample in a study of blood T cell repertoires in COVID-19 (dated by TCRdb to the early 2020s). The library relied on the immunoSEQ multiplex PCR assay. TCRdb holds this immuneACCESS table with in-frame rearrangements only. Some clones are missing; in checked studies, unresolved V genes explain under half, and the rest has no known cause. Counted in this sample were 80,000 to 85,000 clones; less than 85% of them appeared once. The ten largest account for around 14% of the sample. Sequences were obtained from peripheral blood. The source is a human donor in a cohort sampled during active COVID-19.

The chain links TRBV5-1 to TRBJ1-2; tentatively, D is TRBD1 (5 bases). CDR1 SGHRS and CDR2 YFSETQ come from the germline V gene. This CDR3 contains 16 residues. V was trimmed by 4 bases and J by 3 bases, leaving 19 bases between them. In DNA form, the CDR3 reads TGCGCCAGCAGCCCCTTGGGCAGCCGGGGGGACTATGGCTACACCTTC. Its translation: CASSPLGSRGDYGYTF.

The rearrangement uses TRBV6-1 and TRBJ1-5; D is unresolved. The CDR3 has 13 residues. V lost 3 bases, J lost 0 bases, and 3 bases lay in between. Germline CDR1 reads MNHNS; CDR2 reads SASEGT. The chain's CDR3 is CASSEYSNQPQHF. As DNA, the CDR3 is TGTGCCAGCAGTGAGTATAGCAATCAGCCCCAGCATTTT.

This clone was picked up one time. The chain employs TRBV3-1 (or the pseudogene TRBV3-2) and TRBJ2-1; a weak D match, TRBD1 (6 bases). Trimming left V 4 bases short and J 9 bases short, with 13 bases between. The germline V gene has CDR1 LGHDT and CDR2 YNNKEL (reference sequence). CDR3 length: 13 residues. CDR3 sequence (DNA): TGTGCCAGCAGCCCCACCCTGGGGGCTGAGCAGTTCTTC. Translating gives CASSPTLGAEQFF.

The rearrangement uses TRBV4-1 and TRBJ1-1, with D unclear. Germline CDR1 MGHRA, CDR2 YSYEKL. Trimming left V 4 bases short and J 10 bases short, with 13 bases between. This CDR3 comprises 12 residues. CDR3 coding DNA: TGCGCCAGCAGCCCCCTGGGCCATCCAGCTTTCTTT. Translation gives CASSPLGHPAFF.